A single sample gave rise to the 20 T cell receptor beta chains below, sequenced in a study of T-cell memory formation after mild COVID-19. Via MiXCR, TCRdb re-called the 5' RACE reads, giving one row per CDR3 protein. This table has more than 250,000 distinct CDR3 sequences, around 15% appearing once. Sequencing was done on a sample of PBMCs or a T cell subset sorted from them (not recorded which). The source is a man aged 18 to 30 who had mild COVID-19 (a few samples of this study predate the infection). Cell type and time point are not known.

This chain joins TRBV7-2 and TRBJ1-2; D remains unclear. V was trimmed by 6 bases and J by 8 bases, leaving 16 bases between them. Germline V gives CDR1 SGHTA, CDR2 FQGNSA. The CDR3 spans 13 residues. The CDR3 loop reads CASSPVETGGYTF. CDR3 nucleotide sequence: TGTGCCAGCAGTCCAGTGGAAACCGGCGGCTACACCTTC.

This clonotype was counted a single time. V usage is TRBV12-3 or TRBV12-4 and J usage is TRBJ1-5; the D gene is possibly TRBD1 (6 bases). Trimming shortened V by 5 bases and J by 9 bases, and 20 bases separated the two germline ends. The CDR3 totals 15 residues. The CDR3 nucleotides are TGTGCCAGCAGTAAAGGGACACCCGGTCATGGGCCCCAGCATTTT. Encoded protein: CASSKGTPGHGPQHF.

This clonotype turned up a few times. CDR3 DNA: TGTGCCACCAGCAGAGACCCCTTCTACGAGCAGTACGTC. Protein product: CATSRDPFYEQYV. J is TRBJ2-7 and V is TRBV15; D call uncertain. There are 13 residues in the CDR3. Trimming left V 0 bases short and J 3 bases short, with 6 bases between. CDR1 and CDR2 from the germline V gene are LNHNV and YYDKDF (reference sequence).

This clonotype is a singleton in its sample. J is TRBJ1-1 and V is TRBV5-1; D is perhaps TRBD1 (5 bases). CDR1 and CDR2 from the germline V gene are SGHRS and YFSETQ. CDR3 size: 14 residues. V was trimmed by 4 bases and J by 7 bases, leaving 17 bases between them. DNA for the CDR3: TGCGCCAGCAGCCTGATGAGGGACGAGGATGAAGCTTTCTTT. It specifies CASSLMRDEDEAFF.

This clonotype was seen ten or more times. The genes are TRBV5-1 and TRBJ1-1; 7 nucleotides match TRBD1. The J segment lost 6 bases and the V segment lost 2 bases, leaving 4 bases of the junction unmatched. From germline, CDR1 is SGHRS and CDR2 YFSETQ. CDR3 length: 13 residues. The CDR3 protein is CASSLEGAPEAFF. Written as DNA, the CDR3 is TGCGCCAGCAGCTTAGAGGGGGCCCCTGAAGCTTTCTTT.

In its sample, this clonotype was seen a few times. The chain carries TRBV12-3 or TRBV12-4 and TRBJ1-1; D is unclear. The CDR3 extends over 11 amino acids. The V and J ends lost 7 bases and 2 bases respectively, with 5 bases between them. Here the CDR3 reads CASILNTEAFF. In nucleotides, the CDR3 is TGTGCCAGCATCCTTAACACTGAAGCTTTCTTT.

J is TRBJ1-6 and V is TRBV4-1; perhaps TRBD1 as D (6 bases). This CDR3 is built from 16 residues. The V end was cut by 1 base, the J end by 6 bases, with 13 bases between. Per the germline V gene, CDR1 is MGHRA and CDR2 is YSYEKL. The CDR3 coding sequence is TGCGCCAGCAGCCAAGTTCCGGGGGGCCCTAATTCACCCCTCCACTTT. Translated: CASSQVPGGPNSPLHF.

The chain has TRBV7-2 and TRBJ2-7, with 13 bases identical to TRBD2. Unmatched junction bases numbered 7, after V lost 5 bases and J lost 6 bases. Germline CDR1 SGHTA, CDR2 FQGNSA. The CDR3 loop spans 15 amino acids. The CDR3 is CASSPPGLAGSEQYF. The CDR3 DNA follows: TGTGCCAGCAGCCCGCCGGGACTAGCGGGGAGCGAGCAGTACTTC. Full variable domain (outside the CDR3, taken from reference TRBV7-2 and TRBJ2-7): GAGVSQSPSNKVTEKGKDVELRCDPISGHTALYWYRQSLGQGLEFLIYFQGNSAPDKSGLPSDRFSAERTGGSVSTLTIQRTQQEDSAVYLCASSPPGLAGSEQYFGPGTRLTVT.

This clonotype was seen more than once but under ten times. The V call is TRBV7-6, the J call TRBJ1-5, with a tentative D call TRBD1 (6 bases). This CDR3 contains 13 residues. V was pared by 5 bases and J by 4 bases, with 9 bases between. The V gene's germline CDR1 is SGHVS and CDR2 FNYEAQ. Here the CDR3 reads CASSDRPNQPQHF. The CDR3, as DNA: TGTGCCAGCAGCGACAGGCCGAATCAGCCCCAGCATTTT. The whole variable domain, filled in from reference TRBV7-6 and TRBJ1-5, reads GAGVSQSPRYKVTKRGQDVALRCDPISGHVSLYWYRQALGQGPEFLTYFNYEAQQDKSGLPNDRFSAERPEGSISTLTIQRTEQRDSAMYRCASSDRPNQPQHFGDGTRLSIL.

The table lists this clonotype with a few counts. The rearrangement links TRBV6-2 or TRBV6-3 to TRBJ2-4, with a tentative D call TRBD2 (7 bases). The CDR3 extends over 16 amino acids. The V and J ends lost 7 bases and 3 bases respectively, with 19 bases between them. Germline values: CDR1 MNHEY, CDR2 SVGEGT. The CDR3 spells CASMDRGAEDKNIQYF. As DNA, the CDR3 is TGTGCCAGCATGGATCGGGGGGCAGAGGACAAAAACATTCAGTACTTC.

This chain links TRBV20-1 with TRBJ1-5, with TRBD1 as a possible D gene (6 bases). V gave up 4 bases and J gave up 0 bases, with 19 bases separating them. The germline V gene has CDR1 DFQATT and CDR2 SNEGSKA (reference sequence). The CDR3 covers 17 residues. The CDR3 bases are TGCAGTGCTACTCAAACCAGGGGAGCTTATAGCAATCAGCCCCAGCATTTT. It yields the protein CSATQTRGAYSNQPQHF.

This chain uses TRBV5-1 with TRBJ2-5; 10 bases fit TRBD1. Looked up from germline, CDR1 is SGHRS and CDR2 is YFSETQ. CDR3 size: 16 residues. V gave up 0 bases and J gave up 4 bases; unmatched junction bases: 6. For the CDR3, the DNA is TGCGCCAGCAGCTTGGCCTGGGACAGGGGAGGAGAGACCCAGTACTTC. This translates into CASSLAWDRGGETQYF.

This clonotype was seen a few times. This chain joins TRBV7-9 and TRBJ2-3; D remains unclear. V gave up 2 bases and J gave up 5 bases, with 20 bases separating them. This CDR3 is 17 amino acids long. Germline-derived CDR1 and CDR2 are SEHNR and FQNEAQ (reference sequence). In DNA, the CDR3 is TGTGCCAGCAGCTTAAATCGTCCAGCGACGAAAGTAGATACGCAGTATTTT. Protein sequence: CASSLNRPATKVDTQYF.

V is TRBV12-3 or TRBV12-4 and J is TRBJ2-2; tentatively, D is TRBD1 (6 bases). This CDR3 comprises 15 residues. Trimming removed 7 bases at V and 1 base at J, with 13 bases between. The DNA of the CDR3 is TGTGCCAGCACCGCGTGGGGGCGGAACACCGGGGAGCTGTTTTTT. Translated, it gives CASTAWGRNTGELFF.

Only a few counts were recorded for this clonotype. The chain carries TRBV5-1 and TRBJ2-3; 8 bases fit TRBD2. Germline-derived CDR1 and CDR2 are SGHRS and YFSETQ. The CDR3 extends over 15 amino acids. J lost 6 bases, V lost 1 base, and 7 bases had no gene match. In DNA, the CDR3 is TGCGCCAGCAGCTTGTACCTAGCGGGTGGGGATACGCAGTATTTT. This codes for CASSLYLAGGDTQYF.

The chain employs TRBV4-3 and TRBJ1-2; D perhaps matches TRBD1 (5 bases). The length of the CDR3 is 16 residues. V was clipped by 0 bases and J by 3 bases, with 14 bases between them. From germline, CDR1 is LGHNA and CDR2 YSLEER. Here the CDR3 reads CASSQDQSRVYYGYTF. For the CDR3, the DNA is TGCGCCAGCAGCCAAGACCAAAGCAGGGTGTACTATGGCTACACCTTC.

In its sample, this clonotype was seen many times. This chain connects TRBV7-3 to TRBJ2-5, with TRBD2 identical over 10 bases. Germline assignment: CDR1 SGHTA and CDR2 FQGTGA. V was clipped by 5 bases and J by 0 bases; unmatched bases: 3. The CDR3 has 15 residues. The CDR3 is CASSLAGVDQETQYF. The CDR3 coding sequence is TGTGCCAGCAGCCTAGCGGGGGTGGACCAAGAGACCCAGTACTTC. The variable domain in full, with the rest retrieved from reference TRBV7-3 and TRBJ2-5, is GAGVSQTPSNKVTEKGKYVELRCDPISGHTALYWYRQSLGQGPEFLIYFQGTGAADDSGLPNDRFFAVRPEGSVSTLKIQRTERGDSAVYLCASSLAGVDQETQYFGPGTRLLVL.

A few counts support this clonotype. The chain joins TRBV6-6 to TRBJ2-3; TRBD1 matches at 7 bases. The trim removed 2 bases at V and 4 bases at J, leaving 9 bases unmatched. Germline V lookup: CDR1 MNHNY, CDR2 SVGAGI (reference sequence). The CDR3 consists of 16 residues. The CDR3 DNA reads TGTGCCAGCAGTTACGTGACTCAGGGGGTAGCAGATACGCAGTATTTT. Translation gives CASSYVTQGVADTQYF.

The chain uses TRBV7-2 and TRBJ2-5; no definite D call. This CDR3 is 16 amino acids long. The V and J ends lost 0 bases and 5 bases respectively, with 16 bases between them. CDR1 is SGHTA and CDR2 is FQGNSA in the germline V gene. The CDR3 bases are TGTGCCAGCAGCTTAGCGTCTGCCAGGCGGTACGAGACCCAGTACTTC. Residues: CASSLASARRYETQYF.

The CDR3 loop is CASSSLNGFTGELFF. The CDR3 bases are TGTGCCAGCAGTTCTCTGAACGGATTCACCGGGGAGCTGTTTTTT. The V gene is TRBV6-5, the J gene TRBJ2-2; no definite D call. V lost 4 bases and J 4 bases, leaving 13 bases between the germline ends. The germline gives CDR1 MNHEY, CDR2 SVGAGI. CDR3 length equals 15 residues.